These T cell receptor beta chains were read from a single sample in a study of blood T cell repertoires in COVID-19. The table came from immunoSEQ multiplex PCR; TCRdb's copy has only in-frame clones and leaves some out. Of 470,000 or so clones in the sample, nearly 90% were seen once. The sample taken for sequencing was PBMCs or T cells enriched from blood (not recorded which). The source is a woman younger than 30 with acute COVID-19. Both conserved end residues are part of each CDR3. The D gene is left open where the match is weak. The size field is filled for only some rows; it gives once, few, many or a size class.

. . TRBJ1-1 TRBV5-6 CASSLDPTNTEAFF TGTGCCAGCAGCTTAGATCCTACGAACACTGAAGCTTTCTTT
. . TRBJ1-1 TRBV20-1 CSMRANTEAFF TGCAGTATGCGGGCGAACACTGAAGCTTTCTTT
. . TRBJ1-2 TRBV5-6 CASSLPGSFYGYTF TGTGCCAGCAGCTTGCCAGGCTCCTTCTATGGCTACACCTTC
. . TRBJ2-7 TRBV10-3 CAISDPRRGLYEQYF TGTGCCATCAGTGACCCTAGAAGGGGACTCTACGAGCAGTACTTC
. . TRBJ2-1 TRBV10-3 CAIMGGSYNEQFF TGTGCCATCATGGGGGGCTCCTACAATGAGCAGTTCTTC
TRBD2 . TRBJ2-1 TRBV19 CASSIPDATASGIRRAYNEQFF TGTGCCAGTAGTATACCGGACGCGACGGCTAGCGGGATTCGGAGGGCCTACAATGAGCAGTTCTTC
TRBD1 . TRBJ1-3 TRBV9 CASTYGTVAGNTIYF TGTGCCAGCACTTACGGGACAGTCGCCGGAAACACCATATATTTT
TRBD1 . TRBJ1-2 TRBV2 CASSATGDGYTF TGTGCCAGCAGTGCCACAGGGGATGGCTACACCTTC
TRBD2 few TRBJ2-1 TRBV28 CASSCSLAGCEQFF TGTGCCAGCAGTTGTTCGCTAGCGGGGTGTGAGCAGTTCTTC
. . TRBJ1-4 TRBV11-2 CASSGRWGVGEKLFF TGTGCCAGCAGCGGAAGGTGGGGGGTCGGTGAAAAACTGTTTTTT
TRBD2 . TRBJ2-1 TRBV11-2 CASSLVSIGLAGGIDEQFF TGTGCCAGCAGCTTAGTATCGATTGGACTAGCGGGAGGGATCGATGAGCAGTTCTTC
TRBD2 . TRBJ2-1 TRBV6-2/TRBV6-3 CASSYQPSGSFLNEQFF TGTGCCAGCAGTTACCAGCCTAGCGGGAGTTTTCTGAATGAGCAGTTCTTC
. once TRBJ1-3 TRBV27 CASSPSLGGTSGNTIYF TGTGCCAGCAGTCCGTCTCTTGGCGGGACCTCTGGAAACACCATATATTTT
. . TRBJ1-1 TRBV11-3 CASSSGGLNEAFF TGTGCCAGCAGCTCTGGGGGCTTGAATGAAGCTTTCTTT
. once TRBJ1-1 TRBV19 CASSFRGGGTEAFF TGTGCCAGTAGTTTTCGGGGAGGGGGCACTGAAGCTTTCTTT
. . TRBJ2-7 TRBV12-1 CASSFLSGLSITYSYEQYF TGTGCCAGCAGCTTTCTGTCCGGGTTGTCCATAACGTACTCCTACGAGCAGTACTTC
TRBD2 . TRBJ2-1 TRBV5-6 CASSPPEERGSHNEQFF TGTGCCAGCAGCCCCCCGGAGGAGCGGGGCTCCCACAATGAGCAGTTCTTC
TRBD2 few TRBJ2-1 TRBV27 CASRPARTSGVNEQFF TGTGCCAGCAGGCCCGCGCGGACTAGCGGGGTCAATGAGCAGTTCTTC
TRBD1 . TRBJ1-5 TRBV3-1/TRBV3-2 CASSQYRGTRQPQHF TGTGCCAGCAGCCAGTACAGGGGGACAAGGCAGCCCCAGCATTTT
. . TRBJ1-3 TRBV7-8 CASSLRLGRASGNTIYF TGTGCCAGCAGCTTAAGGTTAGGCAGGGCCTCTGGAAACACCATATATTTT
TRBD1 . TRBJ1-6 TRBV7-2 CASSLGPPQGYNSPLHF TGTGCCAGCAGCTTAGGGCCCCCACAGGGGTATAATTCACCCCTCCACTTT
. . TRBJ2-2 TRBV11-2 CASSFPGEGRRSGELFF TGTGCCAGCAGCTTTCCAGGGGAAGGTAGGAGGTCCGGGGAGCTGTTTTTT
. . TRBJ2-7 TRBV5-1 CASSHDMASSLEQYF TGCGCCAGCAGCCACGACATGGCTTCCTCTCTCGAGCAGTACTTC
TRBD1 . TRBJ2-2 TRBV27 CASRPQGAYTGELFF TGTGCCAGCAGGCCCCAGGGGGCTTACACCGGGGAGCTGTTTTTT
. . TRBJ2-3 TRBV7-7 CASSPQVGAQDTQYF TGTGCTAGCAGCCCTCAGGTGGGGGCACAAGATACGCAGTATTTT
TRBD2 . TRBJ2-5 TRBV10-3 CAISDLAGAGETQYF TGTGCCATCAGTGATCTAGCGGGAGCCGGAGAGACCCAGTACTTC
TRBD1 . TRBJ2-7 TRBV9 CASSVGQGTYEQYF TGTGCCAGCAGCGTAGGACAGGGAACCTACGAGCAGTACTTC
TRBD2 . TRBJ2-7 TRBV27 CASSPLRGLATNEQYF TGTGCCAGCAGTCCTCTGAGGGGACTAGCGACTAACGAGCAGTACTTC
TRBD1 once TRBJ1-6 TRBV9 CASSVGREKGTALHF TGTGCCAGCAGCGTAGGAAGGGAGAAAGGGACAGCCCTCCACTTT
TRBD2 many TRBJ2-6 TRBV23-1 CASTKTPAGNLANVLTF TGCGCCAGCACCAAAACGCCAGCGGGAAATTTGGCCAACGTCCTGACTTTC
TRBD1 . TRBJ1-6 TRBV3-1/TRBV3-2 CARGQISSPLHF TGTGCCAGGGGACAGATCAGTTCACCCCTCCACTTT
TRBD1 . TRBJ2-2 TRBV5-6 CASSSSGGAGTGELFF TGTGCCAGCAGCTCCTCAGGGGGCGCCGGCACCGGGGAGCTGTTTTTT
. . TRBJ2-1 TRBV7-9 CASSFGGPSYNEQFF TGTGCCAGCAGCTTCGGGGGGCCTTCCTACAATGAGCAGTTCTTC
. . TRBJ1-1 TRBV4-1 CASSLRYGGRNTEAFF TGCGCCAGCAGCCTTCGTTACGGGGGGAGGAACACTGAAGCTTTCTTT
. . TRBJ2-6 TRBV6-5 CASSLRVSGANVLTF TGTGCCAGCAGTCTGAGGGTCTCTGGGGCCAACGTCCTGACTTTC
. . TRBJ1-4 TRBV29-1 CSVGTQTGEKLFF TGCAGCGTTGGGACACAAACAGGGGAAAAACTGTTTTTT
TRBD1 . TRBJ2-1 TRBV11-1 CASSFGQDEQFF TGTGCCAGCAGCTTCGGACAGGACGAGCAGTTCTTC
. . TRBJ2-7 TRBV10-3 CALRDNSYEQYF TGTGCCCTCCGGGACAACTCCTACGAGCAGTACTTC
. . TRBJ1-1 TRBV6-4 CASTSSPGNTEAFF TGTGCCAGCACTAGCAGTCCAGGGAACACTGAAGCTTTCTTT
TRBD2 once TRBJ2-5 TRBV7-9 CASSFSGVSQETQYF TGTGCCAGCAGCTTTAGCGGGGTTTCACAAGAGACCCAGTACTTC
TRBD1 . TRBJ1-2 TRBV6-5 CASSPQGGDGYTF TGTGCCAGCTCCCCACAGGGGGGGGATGGCTACACCTTC
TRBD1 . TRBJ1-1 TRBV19 CASSMDRGRTEAFF TGTGCCAGTAGTATGGACAGGGGGCGGACTGAAGCTTTCTTT
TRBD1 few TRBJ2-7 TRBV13 CASSGTGDEQYF TGTGCCAGCAGCGGGACAGGGGACGAGCAGTACTTC
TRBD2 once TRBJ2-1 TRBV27 CASSLWAGRAANEQFF TGTGCCAGCAGTTTATGGGCCGGGAGGGCCGCCAATGAGCAGTTCTTC
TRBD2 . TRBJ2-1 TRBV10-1 CASSEGAGNYNEQFF TGCGCCAGCAGTGAAGGAGCGGGGAACTACAATGAGCAGTTCTTC
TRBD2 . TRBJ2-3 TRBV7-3 CASSLSGGPPDTQYF TGTGCCAGCAGCTTAAGCGGGGGGCCCCCGGATACGCAGTATTTT
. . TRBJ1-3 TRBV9 CASSEGLNSGNTIYF TGTGCCAGCAGCGAGGGACTTAATTCTGGAAACACCATATATTTT
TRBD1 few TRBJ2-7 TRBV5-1 CASTTGTGVGEQYF TGCGCCAGCACAACCGGGACAGGGGTTGGCGAGCAGTACTTC
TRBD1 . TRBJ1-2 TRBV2 CASRFGQGANYGYTF TGTGCCAGCAGATTCGGACAGGGAGCAAACTATGGCTACACCTTC
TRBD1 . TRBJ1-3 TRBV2 CASSEGPGGGGNTIYF TGTGCCAGCAGTGAAGGGCCAGGGGGCGGGGGAAACACCATATATTTT
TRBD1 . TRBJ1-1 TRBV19 CASSMDRENTEAFF TGTGCCAGTAGTATGGACAGGGAGAACACTGAAGCTTTCTTT
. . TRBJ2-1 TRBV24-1 CATSDQNNEQFF TGTGCCACCAGTGATCAGAACAATGAGCAGTTCTTC
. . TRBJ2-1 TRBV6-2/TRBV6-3 CASSQLPRGNEQFF TGTGCCAGCAGCCAATTGCCAAGGGGCAATGAGCAGTTCTTC